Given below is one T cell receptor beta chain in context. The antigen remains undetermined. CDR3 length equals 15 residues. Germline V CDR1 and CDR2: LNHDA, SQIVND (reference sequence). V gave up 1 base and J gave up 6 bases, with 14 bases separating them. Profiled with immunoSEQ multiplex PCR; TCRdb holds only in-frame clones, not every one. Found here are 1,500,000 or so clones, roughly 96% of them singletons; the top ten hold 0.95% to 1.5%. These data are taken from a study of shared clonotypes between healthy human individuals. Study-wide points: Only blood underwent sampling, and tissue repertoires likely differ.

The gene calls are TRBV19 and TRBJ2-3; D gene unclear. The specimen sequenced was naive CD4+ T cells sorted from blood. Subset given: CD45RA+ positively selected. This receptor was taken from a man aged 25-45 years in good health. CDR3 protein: CASSIVKRSRDTQYF. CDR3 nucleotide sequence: TGTGCCAGTAGTATAGTCAAAAGGTCCAGGGATACGCAGTATTTT.